This record looks at one T cell receptor (beta chain) sequence and its context. The sample is drawn from a study of cytomegalovirus exposure and HLA in healthy donors. The germline CDR1 and CDR2 sequences are KGHSH and LQKENI. With 3 bases clipped from V and 4 bases from J, the junction kept 4 bases outside the gene matches. CDR3 length equals 16 residues. Vbeta (60) and Jbeta (13) primers were used in the PCR. The repertoire was sequenced with immunoSEQ multiplex PCR; TCRdb's copy has only in-frame clones and lacks some. The data show some 180,000 clones, around 84% seen once. The chain couples TRBV18 to TRBJ2-3; the match to TRBD2 covers 13 bases. Sequencing was carried out using PBMCs. The TCR was taken from a young man in good health and CMV-seropositive. The CDR3: CASSPGTSGVSDTQYF. In DNA form, the CDR3 reads TGTGCCAGCTCACCCGGGACTAGCGGGGTCTCAGATACGCAGTATTTT.